Shown below are 29 T cell receptor beta chains from a single sample sequenced in a study of T cells in Graves' hyperthyroidism and ophthalmopathy. RNA transcripts yielded amplified TCR beta CDR3 regions. HTBI primers drove first-round RT-PCR of the TCR CDR3. TCRdb fed the multiplex PCR reads into MiXCR, producing one record per CDR3 protein. The repertoire has hundreds of thousands of distinct CDR3 sequences, roughly 14% of them found once; the top ten carry about 26%. Sequencing was carried out using blood. These TCRs come from a woman in her 30s with Graves' hyperthyroidism.

This clonotype was observed many times. The V call is TRBV28, the J call TRBJ2-7, with 9 bases matching TRBD2. Per the germline V gene, CDR1 is MDHEN and CDR2 is SYDVKM. The J segment lost 5 bases and the V segment lost 2 bases, leaving 10 bases of the junction unmatched. CDR3 length: 16 residues. The CDR3 reads CASSLSGGGRAHEQYF. CDR3 bases: TGTGCCAGCAGTTTAAGTGGGGGCGGGAGGGCCCACGAGCAGTACTTC.

This clonotype was seen more than once but under ten times. CDR3 loop: CASRNRDLWEQYF. For the CDR3, the DNA is TGTGCCAGCAGAAACAGGGACCTCTGGGAGCAGTACTTC. The V call is TRBV27, the J call TRBJ2-7, with D possibly TRBD1 on 6 matching bases. Between the trimmed V and J ends, which lost 6 bases and 7 bases, there was a span of 16 bases. This CDR3 contains 13 residues. Germline V gives CDR1 MNHEY, CDR2 SMNVEV (reference sequence).

This clonotype was counted many times. The CDR3 DNA follows: TGTGCCAGCGCCCAAGCAGTAAACTCTGGAAACACCATATATTTT. Its protein product is CASAQAVNSGNTIYF. The V gene is TRBV11-2, the J gene TRBJ1-3; D not certain. Per the germline V gene, CDR1 is SGHAT and CDR2 is FQNNGV. This CDR3 contains 15 residues. Trimming left V 8 bases short and J 0 bases short, with 14 bases between.

This clonotype occurred many times. The chain is built from TRBV27 and TRBJ2-1, with a weak D call TRBD2 (5 bases). This CDR3 spans 15 amino acids. V was clipped by 6 bases and J by 4 bases, with 16 bases between them. CDR1 and CDR2 (germline): MNHEY, SMNVEV (reference sequence). The CDR3 is CASSPASRSYNEQFF. Written as DNA, the CDR3 is TGTGCCAGCAGCCCTGCTAGCAGGTCATACAATGAGCAGTTCTTC.

The table lists this clonotype with many counts. The J gene is TRBJ1-2, the V gene TRBV6-1, with D unresolved. The CDR3 extends over 14 amino acids. Germline lookup yields CDR1 MNHNS and CDR2 SASEGT. Trimming left V 2 bases short and J 8 bases short, with 15 bases between. The CDR3 nucleotides are TGTGCCAGCAGTGAATCAGGACCGGGCCGCGGCTACACCTTC. Its protein product is CASSESGPGRGYTF.

In its sample, this clonotype was seen many times. The rearrangement uses TRBV7-8 and TRBJ1-6; tentative D call: TRBD1 (5 bases). The ends were cut back, 1 base at V and 10 bases at J, with 17 bases in the middle. This CDR3 is 16 amino acids long. Germline values: CDR1 SGHVS, CDR2 FQNEAQ. The CDR3 nucleotides are TGTGCCAGCAGCTTAGGGCATACAGGTGGACAATCACCCCTCCACTTT. Encoded protein: CASSLGHTGGQSPLHF.

This clonotype was counted at least ten times. V is TRBV20-1 and J is TRBJ2-7; 7 bases map to TRBD2. Germline-derived CDR1 and CDR2 are DFQATT and SNEGSKA (reference sequence). The CDR3 is 15 residues long. With V trimmed by 5 bases and J by 1 base, 11 bases remained unmatched. CDR3 residues: CSAGPGGSVSYEQYF. CDR3 nucleotides: TGCAGTGCTGGGCCTGGCGGGAGCGTATCCTACGAGCAGTACTTC.

The CDR3 nucleotides read TGTGCCAGTGGGCCACAGGGGGCGACCACCGGGGAGCTGTTTTTT. This gives the protein CASGPQGATTGELFF. This sequence joins TRBV19 and TRBJ2-2; 9 nucleotides agree with TRBD1. Germline V gene data show CDR1 as LNHDA and CDR2 as SQIVND (reference sequence). Unmatched junction bases numbered 8, after V lost 8 bases and J lost 4 bases. The CDR3 contains 15 residues.

This clonotype turned up a few times. CDR3 protein: CASSLGLAGTEQFF. The CDR3 bases are TGTGCCAGCAGTTTGGGACTAGCGGGAACTGAGCAGTTCTTC. The chain carries TRBV12-3 or TRBV12-4 and TRBJ2-1, with 13 bases fitting TRBD2. The CDR3 contains 14 residues. V lost 3 bases and J lost 9; bases outside the gene matches: 2.

This clonotype showed up many times. The chain has TRBV6-2 or TRBV6-3 and TRBJ2-2, with 7 bases aligning to TRBD2. Germline values: CDR1 MNHEY, CDR2 SVGEGT. J was trimmed by 1 base and V by 10 bases; bases with no gene match: 3. The CDR3 sequence is 13 residues long. CDR3 amino acids: CATERGNTGELFF. The CDR3 DNA follows: TGTGCCACCGAGCGGGGGAACACCGGGGAGCTGTTTTTT.

This clonotype has at least ten counts. CDR3 in amino acids: CASSSLLDTYEQYF. In DNA, the CDR3 is TGTGCCAGCAGCTCCCTTTTGGACACCTACGAGCAGTACTTC. The chain combines TRBV11-2 with TRBJ2-7, with D possibly matching TRBD1 (5 bases). The germline V gene encodes CDR1 SGHAT and CDR2 FQNNGV. The CDR3 is made up of 14 amino acids. Trimming shortened V by 4 bases and J by 2 bases, and 12 bases separated the two germline ends.

This clonotype has ten or more counts. This chain links TRBV12-3 or TRBV12-4 with TRBJ2-5; 10 nucleotides agree with TRBD2. Trimming at V came to 7 bases and at J to 3 bases, leaving 2 bases not matched to a gene. The CDR3 is made up of 13 amino acids. CDR3 protein: CASNLAGEETQYF. The CDR3 coding sequence is TGTGCCAGCAATCTAGCGGGAGAAGAGACCCAGTACTTC.

This clonotype was seen many times. CDR3 DNA sequence: TGTGCCACCACCTTGGCGTGGGGTCGGACAGATACGCAGTATTTT. Encoded protein: CATTLAWGRTDTQYF. The rearrangement links TRBV27 to TRBJ2-3, with no clear D. CDR1 and CDR2 (germline): MNHEY, SMNVEV (reference sequence). This CDR3 comprises 15 residues. V lost 10 bases and J 3 bases, leaving 20 bases between the germline ends.

The chain combines TRBV7-8 with TRBJ1-6; D is perhaps TRBD1 (5 bases). Germline CDR1 is SGHVS and CDR2 is FQNEAQ. The V end was cut by 5 bases, the J end by 9 bases, with 17 bases between. The CDR3 runs to 15 residues. The chain's CDR3 is CASSDTGGRTSPLHF. In DNA, the CDR3 is TGTGCCAGCAGCGACACCGGGGGAAGGACTTCACCCCTCCACTTT. Full variable domain (outside the CDR3, taken from reference TRBV7-8 and TRBJ1-6): GAGVSQSPRYKVAKRGQDVALRCDPISGHVSLFWYQQALGQGPEFLTYFQNEAQLDKSGLPSDRFFAERPEGSVSTLKIQRTQQEDSAVYLCASSDTGGRTSPLHFGNGTRLTVT.

The sample holds many counts of this clonotype. J is TRBJ2-3 and V is TRBV2; D might be TRBD2 (6 bases). This CDR3 has 16 amino acids. Germline lookup yields CDR1 SNHLY and CDR2 FYNNEI. Trimming shortened V by 8 bases and J by 0 bases, and 18 bases separated the two germline ends. The CDR3 nucleotides are TGTGCCAGCGGCTTTGGAGGGAGAGCTAGCACAGATACGCAGTATTTT. Translating it yields CASGFGGRASTDTQYF.

This clonotype was observed many times. V and J are TRBV7-2 and TRBJ2-7, with D perhaps being TRBD1 or TRBD2 (5 bases each). Trimming shortened V by 1 base and J by 7 bases, and 20 bases separated the two germline ends. The CDR3 extends over 16 amino acids. Germline V gene sequence: CDR1 SGHTA, CDR2 FQGNSA. CDR3 sequence: CASSLGLALLKGEQYF. CDR3 bases: TGTGCCAGCAGCTTAGGGCTAGCTCTTCTTAAGGGGGAGCAGTACTTC. Complete variable domain (other parts from reference TRBV7-2 and TRBJ2-7): GAGVSQSPSNKVTEKGKDVELRCDPISGHTALYWYRQSLGQGLEFLIYFQGNSAPDKSGLPSDRFSAERTGGSVSTLTIQRTQQEDSAVYLCASSLGLALLKGEQYFGPGTRLTVT.

With regard to this clonotype: This may come from a read error, since a much larger clone is one base off. This rearrangement joins TRBV28 to TRBJ1-6; D is undetermined. CDR1 and CDR2 from the germline V gene are MDHEN and SYDVKM. The CDR3 extends over 15 amino acids. Written as DNA, the CDR3 is TGTACCAGCAGTTTTCCCCCGGGAGGGAATTCACCCCTCCACTTT. It specifies CTSSFPPGGNSPLHF.

This clonotype occurred many times. The gene calls are TRBV12-3 or TRBV12-4 and TRBJ2-4, with D uncertain. This CDR3 contains 14 residues. The germline V and J ends were trimmed by 5 bases and 2 bases, with 10 bases remaining between them. This CDR3 is CASSALGSKNIQYF. In DNA, the CDR3 is TGTGCCAGCAGTGCGTTGGGGTCCAAAAACATTCAGTACTTC.

Ten or more counts support this clonotype. The chain carries TRBV2 and TRBJ1-5; TRBD1 is a possible D gene (6 bases). Looked up from germline, CDR1 is SNHLY and CDR2 is FYNNEI. The CDR3 length is 15 residues. Trimming took 6 bases from V and 4 from J, leaving 16 bases between them. For the CDR3, the DNA is TGTGCCAGCAGCGAACAGGGTGGTGTGAATCAGCCCCAGCATTTT. Translation: CASSEQGGVNQPQHF.

This clonotype was seen more than once but under ten times. The chain couples TRBV20-1 to TRBJ2-7, with D unresolved. Trimming took 6 bases from V and 1 from J, leaving 16 bases between them. The CDR3 spans 14 residues. Per the germline V gene, CDR1 is DFQATT and CDR2 is SNEGSKA (reference sequence). The CDR3 DNA sequence: TGCAGTGCACGCGGCGTTACAATGTCCTACGAGCAGTACTTC. It is translated as CSARGVTMSYEQYF.

This clonotype was detected ten times or more. The chain combines TRBV28 with TRBJ2-5; TRBD1 matches at 9 bases. V was clipped by 5 bases and J by 5 bases; unmatched bases: 9. This CDR3 has 15 amino acids. Looked up from germline, CDR1 is MDHEN and CDR2 is SYDVKM. This CDR3 reads CASSTLQGAEETQYF. CDR3 in DNA: TGTGCCAGCAGTACCTTACAGGGGGCGGAGGAGACCCAGTACTTC.

The chain links TRBV7-2 to TRBJ2-7; 13 positions match TRBD2. There are 18 residues in the CDR3. After removal of 5 bases from V and 6 bases from J, the junction contained 16 bases not matched to a gene. CDR1 SGHTA and CDR2 FQGNSA come from the germline V gene. CDR3 nucleotide sequence: TGTGCCAGCAGCGCGCTCCGGTATGGGACTAGCGGGATAACCGAGCAGTACTTC. This translates into CASSALRYGTSGITEQYF.

This clonotype has ten or more counts. The chain couples TRBV6-1 to TRBJ1-2; D is perhaps TRBD1 (5 bases). This CDR3 comprises 14 residues. V was trimmed by 2 bases and J by 6 bases, leaving 13 bases between them. CDR1 is MNHNS and CDR2 is SASEGT in the germline V gene. This CDR3 reads CASSEMEGPNGYTF. The CDR3 nucleotides are TGTGCCAGCAGTGAAATGGAGGGGCCCAATGGCTACACCTTC.

This clonotype showed up many times. The chain is built from TRBV28 and TRBJ1-6; possibly TRBD1 for D (5 bases). V lost 5 bases and J 7 bases, leaving 15 bases between the germline ends. Germline V gene lookup returns CDR1 MDHEN and CDR2 SYDVKM. The CDR3 extends over 15 amino acids. The CDR3 is CASSPRDRGNSPLHF. The CDR3 DNA reads TGTGCCAGCAGTCCCCGGGACCGAGGGAATTCACCCCTCCACTTT.

This clonotype has ten or more counts. The J gene is TRBJ2-5, the V gene TRBV7-2; 11 nucleotides match TRBD1. V lost 5 bases and J lost 5; bases outside the gene matches: 1. The CDR3 runs to 13 residues. CDR1 SGHTA and CDR2 FQGNSA come from the germline V gene. The CDR3, as DNA: TGTGCCAGCAGCCGGGACAGGGGGGAGACCCAGTACTTC. Translation: CASSRDRGETQYF.

This clonotype has more than one count but fewer than ten. The chain combines TRBV2 with TRBJ1-1; maybe TRBD1 (5 bases). The V gene's germline CDR1 is SNHLY and CDR2 FYNNEI. This CDR3 region has 13 residues. The germline V and J ends were trimmed by 10 bases and 6 bases, with 18 bases remaining between them. Written as DNA, the CDR3 is TGTGCCACGCGGATGGGGGAGGATGCTGAAGCTTTCTTT. Protein sequence: CATRMGEDAEAFF.

This clonotype was counted only a few times. One base away lies a much larger clone, so this may be a sequencing read error. The conserved closing phenylalanine or tryptophan is absent in this CDR3, likely reflecting a read error. The rearrangement joins TRBV12-3 or TRBV12-4 to TRBJ1-2; D not certain. The V gene lost 6 bases and the J gene lost 3 bases, with 17 bases spanning the gap. The CDR3 loop spans 15 amino acids. The CDR3 loop reads CASSSPGRGDYGYTL. The CDR3 DNA follows: TGTGCCAGCAGCTCTCCCGGGCGGGGAGACTATGGCTACACCCTC.

The genes are TRBV27 and TRBJ2-1; the D is unclear. Germline V gene lookup returns CDR1 MNHEY and CDR2 SMNVEV (reference sequence). This CDR3 has 15 residues. The V gene lost 2 bases and the J gene lost 1 base, with 9 bases spanning the gap. CDR3 sequence reads: CASSLIAGSYNEQFF. Here the CDR3 DNA reads TGTGCCAGCAGTTTAATTGCCGGTTCCTACAATGAGCAGTTCTTC.

The table lists this clonotype with many counts. V is TRBV3-1 and J is TRBJ2-7, with D tentatively TRBD2 (5 bases). CDR3 length: 15 amino acids. V was cut by 0 bases and J by 2 bases, with 11 bases left in between. The germline gives CDR1 LGHDT, CDR2 YNNKEL (reference sequence). In DNA form, the CDR3 reads TGTGCCAGCAGCCAAGAGGGCAGCGGCACCTACGAGCAGTACTTC. Translating it yields CASSQEGSGTYEQYF.